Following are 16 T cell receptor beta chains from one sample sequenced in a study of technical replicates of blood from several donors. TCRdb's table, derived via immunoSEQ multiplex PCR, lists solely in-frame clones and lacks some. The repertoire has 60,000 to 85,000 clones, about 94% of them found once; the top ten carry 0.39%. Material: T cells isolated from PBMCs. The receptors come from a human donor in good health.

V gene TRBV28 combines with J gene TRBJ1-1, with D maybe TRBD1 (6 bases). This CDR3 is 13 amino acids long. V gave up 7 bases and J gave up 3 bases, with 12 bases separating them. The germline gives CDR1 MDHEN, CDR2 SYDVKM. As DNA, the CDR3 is TGTGCCAGCATCACCCCAGGGGACACTGAAGCTTTCTTT. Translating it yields CASITPGDTEAFF.

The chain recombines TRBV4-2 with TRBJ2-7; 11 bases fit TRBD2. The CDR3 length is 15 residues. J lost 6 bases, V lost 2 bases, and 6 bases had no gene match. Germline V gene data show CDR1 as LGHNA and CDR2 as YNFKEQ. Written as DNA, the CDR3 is TGTGCCAGCAGCCAACTACTAGCGGGAGACGCCGAGCAGTACTTC. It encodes CASSQLLAGDAEQYF.

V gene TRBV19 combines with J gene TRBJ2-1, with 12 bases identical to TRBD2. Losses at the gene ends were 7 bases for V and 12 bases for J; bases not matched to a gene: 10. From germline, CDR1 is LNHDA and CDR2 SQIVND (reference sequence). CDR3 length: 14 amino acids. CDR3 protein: CASKRLAGVFAQFF. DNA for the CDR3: TGTGCCAGTAAGCGACTAGCGGGAGTGTTTGCGCAGTTCTTC. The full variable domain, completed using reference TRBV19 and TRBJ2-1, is DGGITQSPKYLFRKEGQNVTLSCEQNLNHDAMYWYRQDPGQGLRLIYYSQIVNDFQKGDIAEGYSVSREKKESFPLTVTSAQKNPTAFYLCASKRLAGVFAQFFGPGTRLTVL.

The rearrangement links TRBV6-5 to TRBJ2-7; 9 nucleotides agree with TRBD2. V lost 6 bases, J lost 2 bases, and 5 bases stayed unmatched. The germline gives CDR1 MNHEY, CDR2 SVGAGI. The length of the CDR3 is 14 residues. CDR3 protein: CASRTPSGTYEQYF. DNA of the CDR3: TGTGCCAGCAGAACCCCTAGCGGGACCTACGAGCAGTACTTC.

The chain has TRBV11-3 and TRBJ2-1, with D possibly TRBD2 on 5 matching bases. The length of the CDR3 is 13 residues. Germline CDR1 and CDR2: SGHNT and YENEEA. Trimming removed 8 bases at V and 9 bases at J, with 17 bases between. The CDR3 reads CASGTGFFFEQFF. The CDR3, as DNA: TGTGCCAGCGGTACGGGGTTCTTTTTTGAGCAGTTCTTC.

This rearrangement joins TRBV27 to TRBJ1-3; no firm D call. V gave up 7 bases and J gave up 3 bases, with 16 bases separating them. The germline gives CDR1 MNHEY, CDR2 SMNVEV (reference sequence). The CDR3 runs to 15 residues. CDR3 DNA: TGTGCCAGCATCCCTTGGCAGAATCTTGGAAACACCATATATTTT. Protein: CASIPWQNLGNTIYF.

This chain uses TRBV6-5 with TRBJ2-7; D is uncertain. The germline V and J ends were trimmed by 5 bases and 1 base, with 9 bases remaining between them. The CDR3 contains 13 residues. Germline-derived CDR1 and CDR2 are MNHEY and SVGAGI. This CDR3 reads CASSPYRSYEQYF. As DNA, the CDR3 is TGTGCCAGCAGTCCATACAGATCCTACGAGCAGTACTTC.

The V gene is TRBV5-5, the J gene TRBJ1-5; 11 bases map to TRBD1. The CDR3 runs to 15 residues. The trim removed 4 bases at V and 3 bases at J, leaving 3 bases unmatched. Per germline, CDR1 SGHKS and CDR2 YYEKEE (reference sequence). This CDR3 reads CASSPGQGANQPQHF. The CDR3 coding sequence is TGTGCCAGCAGCCCAGGACAGGGGGCCAATCAGCCCCAGCATTTT.

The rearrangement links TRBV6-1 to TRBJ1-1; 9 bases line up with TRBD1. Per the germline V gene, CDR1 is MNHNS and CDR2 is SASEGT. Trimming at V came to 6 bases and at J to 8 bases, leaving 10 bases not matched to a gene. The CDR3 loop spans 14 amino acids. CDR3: CASSVTGGKREAFF. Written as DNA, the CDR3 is TGTGCCAGCAGCGTGACAGGGGGAAAGAGGGAAGCTTTCTTT.

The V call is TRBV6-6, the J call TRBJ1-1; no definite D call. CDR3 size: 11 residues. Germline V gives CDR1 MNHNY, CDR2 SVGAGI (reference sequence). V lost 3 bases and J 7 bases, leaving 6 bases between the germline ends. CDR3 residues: CASSYLNEAFF. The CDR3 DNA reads TGTGCCAGCAGTTATCTTAATGAAGCTTTCTTT.

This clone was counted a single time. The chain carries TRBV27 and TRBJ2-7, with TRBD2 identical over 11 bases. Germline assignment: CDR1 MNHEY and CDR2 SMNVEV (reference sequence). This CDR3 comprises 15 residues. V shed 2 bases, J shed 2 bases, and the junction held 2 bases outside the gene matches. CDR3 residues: CASSLELAGAYEQYF. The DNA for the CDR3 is TGTGCCAGCAGTTTAGAACTAGCGGGAGCCTACGAGCAGTACTTC.

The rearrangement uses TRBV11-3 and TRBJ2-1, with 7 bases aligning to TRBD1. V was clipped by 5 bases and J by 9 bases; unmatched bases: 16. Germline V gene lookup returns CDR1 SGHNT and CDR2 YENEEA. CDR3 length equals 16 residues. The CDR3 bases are TGTGCCAGCAGCCAATCCTGGGACAGCCGAGGCAGTGAGCAGTTCTTC. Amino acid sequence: CASSQSWDSRGSEQFF.

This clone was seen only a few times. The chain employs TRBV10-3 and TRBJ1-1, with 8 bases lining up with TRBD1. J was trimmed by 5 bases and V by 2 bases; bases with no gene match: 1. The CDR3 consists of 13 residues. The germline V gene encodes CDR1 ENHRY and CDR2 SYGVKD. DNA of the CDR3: TGTGCCATCAGTGAGAACAGGGGGACTGAAGCTTTCTTT. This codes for CAISENRGTEAFF.

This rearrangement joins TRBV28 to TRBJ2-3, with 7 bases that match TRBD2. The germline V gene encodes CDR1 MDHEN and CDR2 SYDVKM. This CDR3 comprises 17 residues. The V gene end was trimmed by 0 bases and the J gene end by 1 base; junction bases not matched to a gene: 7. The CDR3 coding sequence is TGTGCCAGCAGTTTATGGGGTAGGGAGGGAGGCACAGATACGCAGTATTTT. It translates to CASSLWGREGGTDTQYF.

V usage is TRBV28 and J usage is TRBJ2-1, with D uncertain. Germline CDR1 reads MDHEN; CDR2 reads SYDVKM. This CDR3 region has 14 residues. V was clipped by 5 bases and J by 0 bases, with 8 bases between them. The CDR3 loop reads CASSLEGSYNEQFF. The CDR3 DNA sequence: TGTGCCAGCAGTCTAGAAGGCTCCTACAATGAGCAGTTCTTC.

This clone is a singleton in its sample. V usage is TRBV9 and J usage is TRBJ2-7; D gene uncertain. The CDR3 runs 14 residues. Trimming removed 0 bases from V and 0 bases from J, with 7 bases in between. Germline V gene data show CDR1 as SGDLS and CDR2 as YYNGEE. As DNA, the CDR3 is TGTGCCAGCAGCGTAGGCCCGAGCTCCTACGAGCAGTACTTC. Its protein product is CASSVGPSSYEQYF.